This T cell receptor (beta chain) was obtained from a study of spatial heterogeneity in lung cancer. Study background: A T cell module score from matched bulk RNA-seq correlated strongly with TCR transcript counts in tumor regions. Study observations and caveats: Counts that tracked tumor mutation counts were those of expanded intratumoral alpha and beta TCRs.

Time point noted: sample taken at primary tumor resection. TCRdb re-derived calls from the 5' RACE reads in MiXCR, one entry per CDR3 protein. In the table there are about 3,900 distinct CDR3 sequences, about 4% of which are singletons. V was cut by 9 bases and J by 0 bases, with 9 bases left in between. Germline V CDR1 and CDR2: MNHNS, SASEGT. This CDR3 has 13 amino acids. This clonotype was found many times. Its cognate antigen is unknown. The chain couples TRBV6-1 to TRBJ1-5, with D hard to call. The sample consisted of lung tumor tissue, taken at surgery. This clonotype was sampled from a male donor with early-stage non-small cell lung cancer. CDR3 sequence reads: CASMLTSNQPQHF. The CDR3 DNA sequence: TGTGCCAGTATGTTAACTAGCAATCAGCCCCAGCATTTT.